Detailed here is one T cell receptor beta chain. No antigen is known for it. The data were taken from a study of OX40 agonist ivuxolimab in advanced cancers. For the study at large: Partial responses were recorded for three patients, including one with hepatocellular carcinoma and two with cutaneous melanoma.

Sequencing used immunoSEQ multiplex PCR; TCRdb keeps in-frame clones, though not all of them. The sample includes tens of thousands of clones, 91% of them seen just once. The V end was cut by 0 bases, the J end by 1 base, with 10 bases between. Germline V gene lookup returns CDR1 SGDLS and CDR2 YYNGEE. The CDR3 consists of 15 residues. Overall study results and limits: The investigators did not determine what antigen specificity the expanded peripheral T cells had. Patients with a partial response at 0.1-3.0 mg/kg had among the lowest clonal expansion.

The rearrangement links TRBV9 to TRBJ1-1, with a possible D match to TRBD1 (5 bases). This TCR was recovered from an adult with an advanced solid tumor such as melanoma, head and neck, liver or kidney cancer. The sequences come from CD4+ or CD8+ T cells sorted from blood, collected in a trial of the OX40 agonist ivuxolimab. CDR3 loop: CASSVEGRGNTEAFF. For the CDR3, the DNA is TGTGCCAGCAGCGTAGAAGGGAGGGGGAACACTGAAGCTTTCTTT.